This TCR beta chain derives from a study of T-cell memory formation after mild COVID-19. Study-level findings and limits: Contracting clones, day 15 to 85, had balanced CD4/CD8, and later expanders favored CD4+. Mostly located in CM and EM were contracting CD4+ clones, with contracting CD8+ clones located in EMRA. Several responding clones turned up in pre-infection memory, indicating that cross-reactive memory may have taken part.

cDNA libraries for TCR alpha and TCR beta, carrying sample barcodes and UMIs, came from 5'RACE with constant-segment primers. TCRdb recomputed calls from the 5' RACE reads with MiXCR, one row per CDR3 protein. The sample has 300,000 to 400,000 distinct CDR3 sequences, about 16% seen once. Trimming took off 2 bases at V and 8 bases at J, with 17 bases between the two ends. The CDR3 runs 15 residues. CDR1 is SGHTA, CDR2 FQGTGA, per germline. A few counts support this clonotype. Its antigen is undetermined. The sequence came from a man younger than 35 who had mild COVID-19 (a few samples of this study predate the infection). Cell type and time point are not known. V gene TRBV7-3 combines with J gene TRBJ2-3; a possible D gene is TRBD2 (5 bases). Sequencing was done on a sample of PBMCs or a T cell subset sorted from them (not recorded which). The CDR3, as DNA: TGTGCCAGCAGCTTAGACCCAGGCCGTCGGGGTACGCAGTATTTT. Its protein product is CASSLDPGRRGTQYF.